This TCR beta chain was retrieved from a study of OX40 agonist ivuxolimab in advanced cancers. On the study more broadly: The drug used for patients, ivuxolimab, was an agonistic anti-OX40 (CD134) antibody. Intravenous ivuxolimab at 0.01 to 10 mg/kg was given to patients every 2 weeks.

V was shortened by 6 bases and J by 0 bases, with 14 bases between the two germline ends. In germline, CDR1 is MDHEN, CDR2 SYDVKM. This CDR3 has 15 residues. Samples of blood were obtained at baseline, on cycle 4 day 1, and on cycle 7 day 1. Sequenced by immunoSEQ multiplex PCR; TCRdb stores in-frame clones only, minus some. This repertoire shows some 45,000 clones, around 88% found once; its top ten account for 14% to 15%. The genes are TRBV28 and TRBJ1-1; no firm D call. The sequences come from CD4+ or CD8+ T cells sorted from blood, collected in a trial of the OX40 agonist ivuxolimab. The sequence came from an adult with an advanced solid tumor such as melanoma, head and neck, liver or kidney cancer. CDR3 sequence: CASSLGQFLNTEAFF. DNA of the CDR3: TGTGCCAGCAGCCTCGGGCAGTTCCTGAACACTGAAGCTTTCTTT.